The 14 T cell receptor beta chains below were found in one sample sequenced in a study of PD-L1 blockade in urothelial cancer. The time point denotes: pretreatment peripheral blood. This table comes from immunoSEQ multiplex PCR, and its TCRdb copy is limited to in-frame clones, with some not included. The data contain 45,000 to 60,000 clones, around four fifths of them singletons. Sequencing was performed on PBMCs, taken around atezolizumab (anti-PD-L1) treatment. These TCRs come from a man aged 45-60 years with urothelial cancer.

This chain joins TRBV30 and TRBJ2-7, with D maybe TRBD2 (6 bases). Germline V gene lookup returns CDR1 GTSNPN and CDR2 SVGIG (reference sequence). This CDR3 comprises 13 residues. The V end was cut by 1 base, the J end by 6 bases, with 13 bases between. The CDR3 protein is CAWSGSGGTEQYF. CDR3 coding DNA: TGTGCCTGGAGTGGGTCTGGCGGGACCGAGCAGTACTTC.

The gene calls are TRBV5-1 and TRBJ1-1, with TRBD1 identical over 7 bases. The ends lost 2 bases at V and 1 base at J; junction bases unmatched: 5. The CDR3 spans 15 residues. Looked up from germline, CDR1 is SGHRS and CDR2 is YFSETQ. CDR3 sequence reads: CASSFPRQGNTEAFF. The CDR3 bases are TGCGCCAGCAGCTTCCCCAGACAGGGGAACACTGAAGCTTTCTTT.

The rearrangement uses TRBV7-8 and TRBJ1-5; D is uncertain. Germline V gene data show CDR1 as SGHVS and CDR2 as FQNEAQ. The CDR3 is 13 amino acids. V gave up 0 bases and J gave up 10 bases, with 10 bases separating them. The CDR3 DNA sequence: TGTGCCAGCAGCTTAGCCCCGACAATACCCCAGCATTTT. Its translation: CASSLAPTIPQHF. Supplemented by reference TRBV7-8 and TRBJ1-5, the full variable domain reads GAGVSQSPRYKVAKRGQDVALRCDPISGHVSLFWYQQALGQGPEFLTYFQNEAQLDKSGLPSDRFFAERPEGSVSTLKIQRTQQEDSAVYLCASSLAPTIPQHFGDGTRLSIL.

The V gene is TRBV4-2, the J gene TRBJ2-3; 9 nucleotides align to TRBD2. V lost 2 bases, J lost 5 bases, and 8 bases stayed unmatched. The V gene's germline CDR1 is LGHNA and CDR2 YNFKEQ. CDR3 size: 16 residues. CDR3 sequence (DNA): TGTGCCAGCAGCCAAACGGGACTAGCCACAGGAGATACGCAGTATTTT. Its translation is CASSQTGLATGDTQYF.

This chain links TRBV19 with TRBJ1-6; 7 bases are a match to TRBD1. Germline CDR1 LNHDA, CDR2 SQIVND (reference sequence). Trimming at V came to 4 bases and at J to 7 bases, leaving 7 bases not matched to a gene. The CDR3 consists of 15 residues. CDR3 amino acids: CASSSTGQRNSPLHF. The CDR3 bases are TGTGCCAGTAGTAGTACGGGACAGAGGAATTCACCCCTCCACTTT.

This chain joins TRBV7-2 and TRBJ1-1, with D possibly matching TRBD1 (5 bases). In germline, CDR1 is SGHTA, CDR2 FQGNSA. The CDR3 loop spans 17 amino acids. The V end was cut by 1 base, the J end by 0 bases, with 15 bases between. The CDR3 DNA reads as TGTGCCAGCAGCTTAGGGTTAGGAAGGGGTATGAACACTGAAGCTTTCTTT. This translates into CASSLGLGRGMNTEAFF.

The genes are TRBV5-8 and TRBJ1-1, with TRBD1 matching over 7 bases. Germline V gene lookup returns CDR1 SGHTS and CDR2 YDEGEE. J gave up 1 base and V 5 bases, and 8 bases lay outside the gene matches. The CDR3 consists of 15 residues. CDR3 nucleotide sequence: TGTGCCAGCAGTTTTCGGACAGGAGCGAACACTGAAGCTTTCTTT. This encodes CASSFRTGANTEAFF.

In nucleotides, the CDR3 is TGCGCCAGCAGCGCATGGACTAGCGGGAGCCGGGAGCAGTTCTTC. Translated, it gives CASSAWTSGSREQFF. The genes are TRBV5-1 and TRBJ2-1, with TRBD2 matching over 13 bases. Germline lookup yields CDR1 SGHRS and CDR2 YFSETQ. The V gene end was trimmed by 4 bases and the J gene end by 10 bases; junction bases not matched to a gene: 8. This CDR3 has 15 residues.

The J gene is TRBJ2-1, the V gene TRBV15; TRBD1 is a possible D gene (5 bases). Deletions cut 6 bases from V and 9 bases from J, with 15 bases between. Per germline, CDR1 LNHNV and CDR2 YYDKDF (reference sequence). CDR3 length: 13 amino acids. CDR3 residues: CATRETVSGEQFF. CDR3 bases: TGTGCCACCAGAGAGACAGTTTCGGGTGAGCAGTTCTTC.

V gene TRBV12-5 combines with J gene TRBJ2-7; 7 bases agree with TRBD1. The CDR3 covers 15 residues. The germline V gene has CDR1 LGHNT and CDR2 FRNRAP. Trimming removed 2 bases from V and 0 bases from J; junction bases left unmatched: 4. The CDR3 region has the DNA TGTGCTAGTGGTTTGACACAGGGGTTCTCCTACGAGCAGTACTTC. Translating gives CASGLTQGFSYEQYF.

In its sample, this clone was seen a few times. V is TRBV11-2 and J is TRBJ1-2; tentative D call: TRBD1 (5 bases). V lost 3 bases to trimming and J lost 6 bases, with 14 bases between them. Germline CDR1 and CDR2: SGHAT and FQNNGV. CDR3 length: 14 amino acids. The CDR3 spells CASSFFLGGDGYTF. The CDR3 coding sequence is TGTGCCAGCAGCTTCTTTTTGGGGGGTGATGGCTACACCTTC.

The chain employs TRBV7-8 and TRBJ2-3; no clear D. The CDR3 covers 16 residues. CDR1 and CDR2 from the germline V gene are SGHVS and FQNEAQ. Trimming cost V 1 base and J 0 bases, with 11 bases left between them. CDR3 bases: TGTGCCAGCAGCTTAGTTGGTCCGACTAGCACAGATACGCAGTATTTT. Protein: CASSLVGPTSTDTQYF.

This rearrangement joins TRBV6-1 to TRBJ2-2, with TRBD2 matching over 7 bases. This CDR3 region has 15 residues. Unmatched junction bases numbered 8, after V lost 5 bases and J lost 5 bases. Germline CDR1 MNHNS, CDR2 SASEGT. The DNA of the CDR3 is TGTGCCAGCAGTTCAGACCCCGGGGGGACCGGGGAGCTGTTTTTT. Protein sequence: CASSSDPGGTGELFF.

The chain carries TRBV5-5 and TRBJ2-2, with D maybe TRBD2 (5 bases). The CDR3 spans 15 residues. The germline V gene encodes CDR1 SGHKS and CDR2 YYEKEE (reference sequence). The ends were cut back, 6 bases at V and 8 bases at J, with 20 bases in the middle. As DNA, the CDR3 is TGTGCCAGCACCATGGGCCCCGCCTCGGGGGGGGAGCTGTTTTTT. It encodes CASTMGPASGGELFF.